Following are 30 T cell receptor beta chains from one sample sequenced in a study of spatial heterogeneity in lung cancer. Stated time point: sample taken at primary tumor resection. Whole RNA, isolated from tumor, nontumor lung or frozen PBMC, was sequenced without prior sorting. MiXCR, run by TCRdb on the 5' RACE reads, gives a single entry per CDR3 protein. There are some 10,000 distinct CDR3 sequences in the sample; approximately 8.6% occur only once, and around 25% lies in the top ten. The sample here was PBMCs, taken at surgery. The receptors shown here come from a male donor with early-stage non-small cell lung cancer.

This chain joins TRBV12-3 or TRBV12-4 and TRBJ1-5, with 7 bases lining up with TRBD1. The junction had 8 bases not matched to a gene; V was cut back by 6 bases and J by 3 bases. The CDR3 is 15 residues long. CDR3 coding DNA: TGTGCCAGCAGCTCCCGGACAGGTTACAATCAGCCCCAGCATTTT. Its protein product is CASSSRTGYNQPQHF.

By share, this clonotype ranks as medium-sized (0.01 to 0.1%). CDR3 amino acids: CASSYGDRVDEKLFF. The CDR3 bases are TGTGCCAGCAGCTATGGAGACAGGGTGGATGAAAAACTGTTTTTT. The chain recombines TRBV13 with TRBJ1-4, with TRBD1 identical over 7 bases. The junction had 8 bases not matched to a gene; V was cut back by 4 bases and J by 6 bases. The CDR3 sequence is 15 residues long. Germline CDR1 PRHDT, CDR2 FYEKMQ (reference sequence).

This clonotype was seen repeatedly, ten times or more. The chain couples TRBV4-1 to TRBJ1-2; TRBD1 is a possible D gene (5 bases). V was pared by 0 bases and J by 4 bases, with 9 bases between. Germline values: CDR1 MGHRA, CDR2 YSYEKL. CDR3 length equals 14 residues. The CDR3 sequence: CASSQDGTTYGYTF. The CDR3, as DNA: TGCGCCAGCAGCCAAGATGGGACTACCTATGGCTACACCTTC.

This clonotype is labeled as medium-sized (0.01 to 0.1%). The chain joins TRBV12-3 or TRBV12-4 to TRBJ1-1; D gene unclear. The CDR3 runs 14 residues. Trimming shortened V by 3 bases and J by 4 bases, and 12 bases separated the two germline ends. This CDR3 reads CASSLGFGGTEAFF. The CDR3 nucleotides read TGTGCCAGCAGTTTGGGGTTTGGTGGCACTGAAGCTTTCTTT.

This clonotype is medium-sized (0.01 to 0.1%). This chain joins TRBV29-1 and TRBJ2-3; TRBD2 is a possible D gene (5 bases). This CDR3 has 14 amino acids. V shed 4 bases and J shed 0 bases, with 11 bases lying between them. In germline, CDR1 is SQVTM, CDR2 ANQGSEA. The CDR3, as DNA: TGCAGCGTTGTCACCCAGCGGAGCACAGATACGCAGTATTTT. This sequence encodes CSVVTQRSTDTQYF.

Ten or more counts support this clonotype. The chain recombines TRBV12-3 or TRBV12-4 with TRBJ1-1; a possible D gene is TRBD1 (5 bases). The CDR3 has 15 amino acids. Trimming stripped 3 bases from V and 4 bases from J, with 15 bases between. The DNA for the CDR3 is TGTGCCAGCAGTTTCAGATCAGGGCTAGGCACTGAAGCTTTCTTT. Its protein is CASSFRSGLGTEAFF.

This clonotype was seen a handful of times. The rearrangement uses TRBV12-3 or TRBV12-4 and TRBJ2-3, with 12 bases matching TRBD2. The CDR3 is 17 amino acids. J gave up 5 bases and V 3 bases, and 9 bases lay outside the gene matches. CDR3 amino acids: CASSFWLAGGSEDTQYF. The CDR3 DNA is TGTGCCAGCAGTTTCTGGCTAGCGGGAGGGAGTGAAGATACGCAGTATTTT.

In this sample, this clonotype turned up many times. This chain links TRBV5-6 with TRBJ2-3; D is perhaps TRBD2 (6 bases). Trimming stripped 1 base from V and 1 base from J, with 10 bases between. From germline, CDR1 is SGHDT and CDR2 YYEEEE. This CDR3 has 15 amino acids. The CDR3 region has the DNA TGTGCCAGCAGCTTGTTGGGACTTGGCACAGATACGCAGTATTTT. It specifies CASSLLGLGTDTQYF. Variable domain in full (rest from reference TRBV5-6 and TRBJ2-3): DAGVTQSPTHLIKTRGQQVTLRCSPKSGHDTVSWYQQALGQGPQFIFQYYEEEERQRGNFPDRFSGHQFPNYSSELNVNALLLGDSALYLCASSLLGLGTDTQYFGPGTRLTVL.

This clonotype was recorded many times. This rearrangement joins TRBV28 to TRBJ1-4; TRBD1 agrees at 8 bases. With V trimmed by 4 bases and J by 2 bases, 6 bases remained unmatched. CDR1 is MDHEN, CDR2 SYDVKM, per germline. The CDR3 loop spans 16 amino acids. The CDR3 spells CASSSDREVTNEKLFF. The CDR3 DNA is TGTGCCAGCAGTTCGGACAGGGAGGTGACTAATGAAAAACTGTTTTTT. Full variable domain (missing parts from reference TRBV28 and TRBJ1-4): DVKVTQSSRYLVKRTGEKVFLECVQDMDHENMFWYRQDPGLGLRLIYFSYDVKMKEKGDIPEGYSVSREKKERFSLILESASTNQTSMYLCASSSDREVTNEKLFFGSGTQLSVL.

The rearrangement uses TRBV7-2 and TRBJ2-1, with 9 bases lining up with TRBD2. CDR3 length: 16 residues. J was trimmed by 5 bases and V by 2 bases; bases with no gene match: 7. Germline CDR1 SGHTA, CDR2 FQGNSA. The CDR3 here is CASSLSSGGLNNEQFF. The CDR3, as DNA: TGTGCCAGCAGCTTAAGTAGCGGGGGCCTTAACAATGAGCAGTTCTTC.

This clonotype occurred a few times. V usage is TRBV7-2 and J usage is TRBJ1-5; the D gene is possibly TRBD1 (5 bases). V shed 9 bases and J shed 4 bases, with 16 bases lying between them. Germline V gene lookup returns CDR1 SGHTA and CDR2 FQGNSA. CDR3 length equals 14 residues. Written as DNA, the CDR3 is TGTGCCAGTTGGGACGGGAGGTATAATCAGCCCCAGCATTTT. Translating it yields CASWDGRYNQPQHF. Drawing the rest from reference TRBV7-2 and TRBJ1-5, the complete variable domain is GAGVSQSPSNKVTEKGKDVELRCDPISGHTALYWYRQSLGQGLEFLIYFQGNSAPDKSGLPSDRFSAERTGGSVSTLTIQRTQQEDSAVYLCASWDGRYNQPQHFGDGTRLSIL.

This clonotype is medium-sized (0.01 to 0.1%) within its sample. This rearrangement joins TRBV6-6 to TRBJ2-1; D gene uncertain. Germline V gene lookup returns CDR1 MNHNY and CDR2 SVGAGI (reference sequence). CDR3 size: 13 residues. V lost 4 bases, J lost 6 bases, and 10 bases lay in between. The CDR3 bases are TGTGCCAGCAGTTCCGACCTGGGCAATGAGCAGTTCTTC. This translates into CASSSDLGNEQFF.

In its sample, this clonotype was seen many times. V usage is TRBV2 and J usage is TRBJ1-6; no reliable D call. CDR1 is SNHLY, CDR2 FYNNEI, per germline. The CDR3 is made up of 16 amino acids. The V end lost 3 bases, the J end lost 0 bases, and 9 bases lay between the germline ends. The CDR3 reads CASSDGKSSYNSPLHF. The CDR3 DNA follows: TGTGCCAGCAGTGACGGCAAGAGCTCCTATAATTCACCCCTCCACTTT.

This clonotype has ten or more counts. This chain uses TRBV12-5 with TRBJ2-1; no firm D call. Per germline, CDR1 LGHNT and CDR2 FRNRAP. This CDR3 has 14 residues. V was cut by 1 base and J by 3 bases, with 7 bases left in between. The CDR3 nucleotides are TGTGCTAGTGGTTTGGAAGACATCTACAATGAGCAGTTCTTC. Translated, it gives CASGLEDIYNEQFF. The full variable domain, completed using reference TRBV12-5 and TRBJ2-1, is DARVTQTPRHKVTEMGQEVTMRCQPILGHNTVFWYRQTMMQGLELLAYFRNRAPLDDSGMPKDRFSAEMPDATLATLKIQPSEPRDSAVYFCASGLEDIYNEQFFGPGTRLTVL.

This clonotype was counted many times. The chain carries TRBV27 and TRBJ2-7; D gene uncertain. Per the germline V gene, CDR1 is MNHEY and CDR2 is SMNVEV (reference sequence). Trimming took 4 bases from V and 4 from J, leaving 14 bases between them. CDR3 length: 14 amino acids. The CDR3: CASSSGRTLYEQYF. In nucleotides, the CDR3 is TGTGCCAGCAGTTCGGGCCGAACCCTGTACGAGCAGTACTTC.

This clonotype was recorded at least ten times. This chain joins TRBV4-3 and TRBJ1-6, with D uncertain. The CDR3 covers 16 residues. Germline CDR1 is LGHNA and CDR2 is YSLEER. V lost 2 bases to trimming and J lost 0 bases, with 8 bases between them. The CDR3 sequence is CASSQHVRSYNSPLHF. CDR3 bases: TGCGCCAGCAGCCAACACGTCCGCTCCTATAATTCACCCCTCCACTTT.

The table lists this clonotype with a count of one. The chain employs TRBV6-6 and TRBJ2-5, with TRBD2 matching over 13 bases. The CDR3 consists of 16 residues. Germline lookup yields CDR1 MNHNY and CDR2 SVGAGI (reference sequence). Losses at the gene ends were 5 bases for V and 2 bases for J; bases not matched to a gene: 5. The CDR3 sequence: CASSRTSGRGQETQYF. DNA of the CDR3: TGTGCCAGCAGTCGGACTAGCGGGAGAGGTCAAGAGACCCAGTACTTC.

This clonotype qualifies as medium-sized. The rearrangement joins TRBV5-4 to TRBJ2-1; 14 nucleotides match TRBD2. V shed 5 bases, J shed 13 bases, and the junction held 11 bases outside the gene matches. Germline CDR1 SGHNT, CDR2 YYREEE (reference sequence). The CDR3 is 15 residues long. CDR3 residues: CASRAGTSGGPGQFF. The CDR3 nucleotides are TGTGCCAGCAGAGCCGGGACTAGCGGGGGACCCGGTCAGTTCTTC. Based on the CDR3 plus reference TRBV5-4 and TRBJ2-1, the full variable domain is ETGVTQSPTHLIKTRGQQVTLRCSSQSGHNTVSWYQQALGQGPQFIFQYYREEENGRGNFPPRFSGLQFPNYSSELNVNALELDDSALYLCASRAGTSGGPGQFFGPGTRLTVL.

This clonotype was observed at least ten times. The chain couples TRBV7-2 to TRBJ2-5; 13 nucleotides align to TRBD2. The germline CDR1 and CDR2 sequences are SGHTA and FQGNSA. J was trimmed by 5 bases and V by 4 bases; bases with no gene match: 7. This CDR3 is 16 amino acids long. The CDR3 loop reads CASSSSGLAGRETQYF. The CDR3 nucleotides are TGTGCCAGCAGCTCCTCGGGACTAGCGGGGCGGGAGACCCAGTACTTC.

The sample holds many counts of this clonotype. V and J are TRBV4-1 and TRBJ2-5; D gene unclear. The CDR3 runs to 13 residues. Germline assignment: CDR1 MGHRA and CDR2 YSYEKL. Trimming pared 1 base from V and 1 base from J, leaving 4 bases between. CDR3 protein: CASSQGSQETQYF. DNA for the CDR3: TGCGCCAGCAGCCAAGGTAGCCAAGAGACCCAGTACTTC.

This clonotype has at least ten counts. The V and J genes are TRBV4-1 and TRBJ1-1, with TRBD1 matching 9 bases. V lost 4 bases to trimming and J lost 1 base; unmatched junction nucleotides: 7. Germline-derived CDR1 and CDR2 are MGHRA and YSYEKL. This CDR3 contains 16 residues. The CDR3 DNA reads TGCGCCAGCAGCCTGGGACAGGGCCGTAGGAACACTGAAGCTTTCTTT. This translates into CASSLGQGRRNTEAFF.

This clonotype showed up many times. V is TRBV23-1 and J is TRBJ2-7; D may match TRBD1 or TRBD2 (5 bases each). TRBV23-1 has ORF status, its function being uncertain. V lost 0 bases to trimming and J lost 0 bases, with 18 bases between them. The CDR3 runs 18 residues. CDR3 residues: CASSQSRGADPNSYEQYF. DNA for the CDR3: TGCGCCAGCAGTCAATCGAGAGGGGCGGACCCAAACTCCTACGAGCAGTACTTC.

This clonotype was recorded many times. The chain uses TRBV6-6 and TRBJ1-1, with 9 bases that match TRBD1. The CDR3 runs to 15 residues. From germline, CDR1 is MNHNY and CDR2 SVGAGI (reference sequence). V was pared by 6 bases and J by 3 bases, with 8 bases of the junction left unmatched. The CDR3 coding sequence is TGTGCCAGCAGCCCTATCAGACAGGGGGACACTGAAGCTTTCTTT. Translating it yields CASSPIRQGDTEAFF.

CDR3: CASSLGRRGEQFF. Here the CDR3 DNA reads TGTGCCAGCAGTTTAGGACGGCGGGGTGAGCAGTTCTTC. The gene calls are TRBV12-3 or TRBV12-4 and TRBJ2-1; D may be TRBD2 (6 bases). The CDR3 consists of 13 residues. Trimming pared 1 base from V and 9 bases from J, leaving 10 bases between.

This clonotype was observed many times. The chain is built from TRBV19 and TRBJ1-5; no reliable D call. Per germline, CDR1 LNHDA and CDR2 SQIVND (reference sequence). The CDR3 totals 15 residues. V lost 3 bases and J lost 0, with 9 bases in between. Here the CDR3 DNA reads TGTGCCAGTAGTATTTTTACAGTTAGCAATCAGCCCCAGCATTTT. Encoded protein: CASSIFTVSNQPQHF.

This clonotype is medium-sized in the sample. The genes are TRBV20-1 and TRBJ1-5; the D gene is possibly TRBD1 (5 bases). The CDR3 length is 14 residues. The V gene lost 6 bases and the J gene lost 4 bases, with 16 bases spanning the gap. Germline assignment: CDR1 DFQATT and CDR2 SNEGSKA (reference sequence). In DNA form, the CDR3 reads TGCAGTGCCGCCGGGACGGTGAAAAATCAGCCCCAGCATTTT. The encoded protein is CSAAGTVKNQPQHF.

The chain combines TRBV11-2 with TRBJ2-2; D possibly uses TRBD1 or TRBD2 (5 bases each). V lost 5 bases, J lost 1 base, and 14 bases lay in between. CDR3 length: 16 residues. Germline values: CDR1 SGHAT, CDR2 FQNNGV. In DNA form, the CDR3 reads TGTGCCAGCAGCCCTCGGGCAGGGAGGAACACCGGGGAGCTGTTTTTT. Translation gives CASSPRAGRNTGELFF.

By proportion, this clonotype is medium-sized (0.01 to 0.1%). The gene calls are TRBV5-1 and TRBJ2-5, with D possibly TRBD2 on 6 matching bases. The V gene lost 4 bases and the J gene lost 4 bases, with 17 bases spanning the gap. Germline V gene sequence: CDR1 SGHRS, CDR2 YFSETQ. CDR3 length: 15 amino acids. CDR3 nucleotide sequence: TGCGCCAGCAGCCACGACTCGTCCGGGGGAGAGACCCAGTACTTC. It is translated as CASSHDSSGGETQYF.

This clonotype is classed as medium-sized (0.01 to 0.1%). The chain combines TRBV28 with TRBJ2-1; TRBD1 matches 7 bases. CDR1 and CDR2 from the germline V gene are MDHEN and SYDVKM. This CDR3 has 15 residues. V was pared by 4 bases and J by 3 bases, with 6 bases of the junction left unmatched. CDR3 in amino acids: CASSSPRDSYNEQFF. The CDR3 region has the DNA TGTGCCAGCAGTTCGCCCCGGGACAGCTACAATGAGCAGTTCTTC.

This clonotype has a count of ten or more. V usage is TRBV7-2 and J usage is TRBJ2-4, with 11 bases aligning to TRBD2. The germline V gene encodes CDR1 SGHTA and CDR2 FQGNSA. The CDR3 has 16 residues. With V trimmed by 3 bases and J by 7 bases, 8 bases remained unmatched. The CDR3, as DNA: TGTGCCAGCAGCTTTAGCGGGGGGGCAGCTCAGAACATTCAGTACTTC. It encodes CASSFSGGAAQNIQYF.